One and the same sample provided the 31 T cell receptor beta chains below, sequenced in a study of blood T cell repertoires in COVID-19 (dated by TCRdb to 2018 to 2020). The method behind the library was the immunoSEQ multiplex PCR assay. Held by TCRdb, this immuneACCESS table contains in-frame sequences only and omits some clones. Under half of the omission traces to an unresolved V gene where checked; the cause of the rest is unknown. The sample records 150,000 to 200,000 clones, more than 75% of which are singletons. The ten largest make up over 3.5% of the sample. The source material was peripheral blood. The source of these receptors is a man aged 18 to 35 with active or convalescent COVID-19.

The chain has TRBV5-1 and TRBJ2-1; 13 positions match TRBD2. The CDR3 contains 15 residues. With V trimmed by 1 base and J by 9 bases, 4 bases remained unmatched. Germline CDR1 SGHRS, CDR2 YFSETQ. CDR3 residues: CASSLKGLAGVEQFF. CDR3 bases: TGCGCCAGCAGCTTGAAAGGACTAGCGGGAGTTGAGCAGTTCTTC.

The gene calls are TRBV6-5 and TRBJ2-7; D gene unclear. The germline V and J ends were trimmed by 2 bases and 4 bases, with 12 bases remaining between them. The CDR3 is 14 amino acids. Germline-derived CDR1 and CDR2 are MNHEY and SVGAGI. CDR3 loop: CASSYLGVPYEQYF. The DNA of the CDR3 is TGTGCCAGCAGTTACCTTGGAGTACCGTACGAGCAGTACTTC.

V usage is TRBV6-1 and J usage is TRBJ2-7, with TRBD1 identical over 8 bases. CDR3 length: 15 residues. V gave up 0 bases and J gave up 3 bases; unmatched junction bases: 4. Germline-derived CDR1 and CDR2 are MNHNS and SASEGT. The CDR3 nucleotides are TGTGCCAGCAGTGAAGCGACAGGGGCGTACTACGAGCAGTACGTC. It codes for CASSEATGAYYEQYV.

The gene calls are TRBV27 and TRBJ1-4; 10 bases are a match to TRBD1. The CDR3 contains 14 residues. The junction had 3 bases not matched to a gene; V was cut back by 5 bases and J by 6 bases. CDR1 is MNHEY, CDR2 SMNVEV, per germline (reference sequence). CDR3 coding DNA: TGTGCCAGCAGTGGGACAGGGGCTCATGAAAAACTGTTTTTT. The encoded protein is CASSGTGAHEKLFF.

The V gene is TRBV5-1, the J gene TRBJ2-7, with D maybe TRBD1 (5 bases). V was clipped by 1 base and J by 6 bases, with 11 bases between them. CDR3 size: 13 residues. Germline lookup yields CDR1 SGHRS and CDR2 YFSETQ. CDR3 sequence: CASSLTGGLEQYF. The DNA of the CDR3 is TGCGCCAGCAGCTTGACAGGTGGTCTCGAGCAGTACTTC.

The J gene is TRBJ1-4, the V gene TRBV2; D is perhaps TRBD1 (5 bases). Germline V gives CDR1 SNHLY, CDR2 FYNNEI. The CDR3 contains 13 residues. V was cut by 4 bases and J by 5 bases, with 8 bases left in between. DNA of the CDR3: TGTGCCAGCAGTGGGGCAGGGAATGAAAAACTGTTTTTT. Protein product: CASSGAGNEKLFF.

The chain uses TRBV11-2 and TRBJ1-4; 9 nucleotides agree with TRBD1. Germline lookup yields CDR1 SGHAT and CDR2 FQNNGV. The CDR3 is 16 residues long. J was trimmed by 11 bases and V by 4 bases; bases with no gene match: 14. CDR3 region: CASSSTGGTGITKLFF. DNA for the CDR3: TGTGCCAGCAGCTCTACCGGCGGGACAGGGATCACGAAACTGTTTTTT.

V gene TRBV5-1 combines with J gene TRBJ2-3; 11 positions match TRBD2. The J segment lost 4 bases and the V segment lost 3 bases, leaving 7 bases of the junction unmatched. The germline V gene has CDR1 SGHRS and CDR2 YFSETQ. The CDR3 covers 16 residues. CDR3 DNA sequence: TGCGCCAGCAGCTCCGCCGGGACTAGCGGCTCAGATACGCAGTATTTT. Its translation: CASSSAGTSGSDTQYF.

The chain couples TRBV19 to TRBJ1-1, with 7 positions matching TRBD1. Unmatched junction bases numbered 14, after V lost 7 bases and J lost 3 bases. This CDR3 spans 16 amino acids. The germline gives CDR1 LNHDA, CDR2 SQIVND (reference sequence). CDR3 nucleotides: TGTGCCAGTAACCTAGGGGGCCCAACGGTCGACACTGAAGCTTTCTTT. Translation gives CASNLGGPTVDTEAFF.

The rearrangement uses TRBV24-1 and TRBJ2-1; TRBD2 might be the D (5 bases). CDR3 length: 10 amino acids. V lost 11 bases and J lost 13, with 14 bases in between. Germline V gene sequence: CDR1 KGHDR, CDR2 SFDVKD. The CDR3 loop is CAILRTFQFF. The CDR3 bases are TGTGCCATCCTAAGGACTTTTCAGTTCTTC.

V and J are TRBV10-3 and TRBJ2-7; TRBD2 matches 10 bases. The germline V gene encodes CDR1 ENHRY and CDR2 SYGVKD. Trimming cost V 6 bases and J 4 bases; bases outside gene matches: 9. The CDR3 runs 15 residues. DNA for the CDR3: TGTGCCATCAGGGGGGCTAGCGGGAGTGTATACGAGCAGTACTTC. Translated, it gives CAIRGASGSVYEQYF.

The DNA for the CDR3 is TGTGCCAGCAGCGCACCAGGAATCCCCTCTGGAAACACCATATATTTT. It specifies CASSAPGIPSGNTIYF. The rearrangement uses TRBV5-8 and TRBJ1-3; D uncertain. V was clipped by 4 bases and J by 0 bases, with 14 bases between them. This CDR3 contains 16 residues. Germline V CDR1 and CDR2: SGHTS, YDEGEE.

The chain is built from TRBV6-6 and TRBJ2-5; 7 nucleotides match TRBD1. The CDR3 spans 15 residues. Germline-derived CDR1 and CDR2 are MNHNY and SVGAGI (reference sequence). The ends lost 3 bases at V and 5 bases at J; junction bases unmatched: 9. In nucleotides, the CDR3 is TGTGCCAGCAGTTATCAGACAGGGAGAGGGGAGACCCAGTACTTC. Protein sequence: CASSYQTGRGETQYF.

The gene calls are TRBV25-1 and TRBJ2-3; tentative D call: TRBD1 (5 bases). V lost 6 bases, J lost 1 base, and 5 bases lay in between. Looked up from germline, CDR1 is MGHDK and CDR2 is SYGVNS. The CDR3 has 12 amino acids. The chain's CDR3 is CASSRGTDTQYF. DNA of the CDR3: TGTGCCAGCAGCAGGGGCACAGATACGCAGTATTTT.

This clone was picked up one time. V gene TRBV6-5 combines with J gene TRBJ2-7, with D uncertain. Per germline, CDR1 MNHEY and CDR2 SVGAGI. Trimming pared 6 bases from V and 2 bases from J, leaving 11 bases between. The CDR3 contains 13 residues. CDR3 nucleotides: TGTGCCAGCAGACTAAATAGTCCCTACGAGCAGTACGTC. Residues: CASRLNSPYEQYV.

V is TRBV24-1 and J is TRBJ2-1; 7 nucleotides match TRBD1. The V segment lost 5 bases and the J segment 7 bases; nucleotides outside the gene matches: 7. The length of the CDR3 is 14 residues. Germline V gene lookup returns CDR1 KGHDR and CDR2 SFDVKD. CDR3 sequence: CATSARTTGNEQFF. CDR3 nucleotide sequence: TGTGCCACCAGTGCGAGGACGACAGGGAATGAGCAGTTCTTC.

The chain carries TRBV7-9 and TRBJ1-1; TRBD1 aligns across 9 bases. Germline loops: CDR1 SEHNR, CDR2 FQNEAQ (reference sequence). CDR3 length: 14 residues. V lost 1 base and J lost 6; bases outside the gene matches: 3. As DNA, the CDR3 is TGTGCCAGCAGCTTAGACAGGGGGCTCTCTGAAGCTTTCTTT. Its protein is CASSLDRGLSEAFF. The complete variable domain, with remaining parts taken from reference TRBV7-9 and TRBJ1-1, reads DTGVSQNPRHKITKRGQNVTFRCDPISEHNRLYWYRQTLGQGPEFLTYFQNEAQLEKSRLLSDRFSAERPKGSFSTLEIQRTEQGDSAMYLCASSLDRGLSEAFFGQGTRLTVV.

This clone was found once. This rearrangement joins TRBV6-5 to TRBJ2-7; the match to TRBD2 covers 11 bases. The V segment lost 7 bases and the J segment 0 bases; nucleotides outside the gene matches: 5. The V gene's germline CDR1 is MNHEY and CDR2 SVGAGI. This CDR3 is built from 15 residues. The CDR3 coding sequence is TGTGCCAGCAAACTAGCGGGGGTTTCCTCCTACGAGCAGTACTTC. It encodes CASKLAGVSSYEQYF.

The rearrangement uses TRBV28 and TRBJ2-1; weak D call: TRBD1 (5 bases). Germline CDR1 is MDHEN and CDR2 is SYDVKM. Trimming took off 1 base at V and 3 bases at J, with 13 bases between the two ends. The CDR3 is 16 residues long. DNA for the CDR3: TGTGCCAGCAGTTTATCCCCCGACAGAAACTACAATGAGCAGTTCTTC. Translated, it gives CASSLSPDRNYNEQFF.

The rearrangement joins TRBV12-5 to TRBJ2-7; tentative D call: TRBD2 (6 bases). V shed 5 bases and J shed 1 base, with 15 bases lying between them. Germline V gene sequence: CDR1 LGHNT, CDR2 FRNRAP. The CDR3 totals 15 residues. CDR3 sequence: CASGPRPGTSYEQYF. The CDR3 DNA reads TGTGCTAGTGGTCCGCGGCCCGGGACTTCCTACGAGCAGTACTTC.

CDR3 sequence (DNA): TGTGCCACCAGCGGGGACACCTACAATGAGCAGTTCTTC. This sequence encodes CATSGDTYNEQFF. This chain joins TRBV24-1 and TRBJ2-1; perhaps TRBD1 as D (6 bases). CDR1 and CDR2 (germline): KGHDR, SFDVKD. The CDR3 consists of 13 residues. V was shortened by 7 bases and J by 2 bases, with 8 bases between the two germline ends.

The V call is TRBV5-1, the J call TRBJ1-5; a weak D match, TRBD1 (6 bases). The germline V gene has CDR1 SGHRS and CDR2 YFSETQ. This CDR3 has 15 amino acids. V lost 0 bases to trimming and J lost 7 bases, with 14 bases between them. The CDR3 nucleotides are TGCGCCAGCAGCTTGGGCCAGGGGAACGGGCAGCCCCAGCATTTT. This gives the protein CASSLGQGNGQPQHF.

This chain links TRBV7-6 with TRBJ2-7; 10 nucleotides align to TRBD2. Losses at the gene ends were 1 base for V and 4 bases for J; bases not matched to a gene: 7. The CDR3 consists of 16 residues. Germline V gene lookup returns CDR1 SGHVS and CDR2 FNYEAQ. In DNA form, the CDR3 reads TGTGCCAGCAGCTTAGGTCTAGCGGGAGAGGGATACGAGCAGTACTTC. Translating gives CASSLGLAGEGYEQYF.

This clone showed up just a few times. The chain recombines TRBV28 with TRBJ2-7; TRBD2 might be the D (5 bases). CDR3 length equals 15 residues. Germline V gene lookup returns CDR1 MDHEN and CDR2 SYDVKM. Trimming took off 4 bases at V and 3 bases at J, with 16 bases between the two ends. This CDR3 is CASSSPGLGSYEQYV. The DNA of the CDR3 is TGTGCCAGCAGTTCTCCCGGACTGGGGAGCTACGAGCAGTACGTC.

This clone showed up just once. The rearrangement joins TRBV7-9 to TRBJ1-4; D ambiguous. Germline loops: CDR1 SEHNR, CDR2 FQNEAQ (reference sequence). The CDR3 spans 14 residues. Trimming stripped 5 bases from V and 5 bases from J, with 12 bases between. The chain's CDR3 is CASSVMGGNEKLFF. CDR3 coding DNA: TGTGCCAGCAGCGTAATGGGAGGGAATGAAAAACTGTTTTTT. Looking up the rest from reference TRBV7-9 and TRBJ1-4 gives the full variable domain: DTGVSQNPRHKITKRGQNVTFRCDPISEHNRLYWYRQTLGQGPEFLTYFQNEAQLEKSRLLSDRFSAERPKGSFSTLEIQRTEQGDSAMYLCASSVMGGNEKLFFGSGTQLSVL.

The J gene is TRBJ1-2, the V gene TRBV14, with a weak D call TRBD1 (5 bases). Germline CDR1 reads SGHDN; CDR2 reads FVKESK. The CDR3 runs to 13 residues. V was clipped by 1 base and J by 4 bases, with 7 bases between them. The CDR3 loop is CASSQGGAYGYTF. The CDR3 DNA follows: TGTGCCAGCAGCCAAGGTGGGGCCTATGGCTACACCTTC.

This chain connects TRBV7-9 to TRBJ2-7; 8 nucleotides align to TRBD2. CDR3 length: 15 amino acids. V was clipped by 5 bases and J by 6 bases; unmatched bases: 12. Per the germline V gene, CDR1 is SEHNR and CDR2 is FQNEAQ (reference sequence). The CDR3 DNA follows: TGTGCCAGCAGCGCCCCCGGGACTAGTTGGGGCGAGCAGTACGTC. This encodes CASSAPGTSWGEQYV.

The CDR3: CASSSQEVNTEAFF. CDR3 nucleotide sequence: TGTGCCAGCAGCTCCCAGGAAGTGAACACTGAAGCTTTCTTT. The chain combines TRBV6-5 with TRBJ1-1; D gene unclear. Germline-derived CDR1 and CDR2 are MNHEY and SVGAGI. V was cut by 6 bases and J by 0 bases, with 11 bases left in between. The CDR3 is 14 amino acids.

The genes are TRBV4-2 and TRBJ1-4; maybe TRBD1 (5 bases). Trimming removed 1 base from V and 8 bases from J, with 17 bases in between. Germline CDR1 and CDR2: LGHNA and YNFKEQ. The CDR3 has 16 amino acids. The CDR3 reads CASSQGAGTRFEKLFF. CDR3 coding DNA: TGTGCCAGCAGCCAAGGGGCCGGGACTAGATTCGAAAAACTGTTTTTT.

This chain uses TRBV27 with TRBJ2-3, with 8 positions matching TRBD2. From germline, CDR1 is MNHEY and CDR2 SMNVEV (reference sequence). V trimming: 6 bases; J trimming: 4 bases; junction bases outside the gene matches: 12. This CDR3 spans 16 amino acids. Here the CDR3 DNA reads TGTGCCAGCAGGCCTCTTCTGGCGGGGGGCGCAGATACGCAGTATTTT. Its translation: CASRPLLAGGADTQYF.

This chain's CDR3 is CASRQGMTNTGELFF. CDR3 nucleotides: TGTGCCAGCCGGCAGGGAATGACGAACACCGGGGAGCTGTTTTTT. The chain joins TRBV2 to TRBJ2-2, with D perhaps matching TRBD1 (5 bases). This CDR3 has 15 residues. Germline V gene lookup returns CDR1 SNHLY and CDR2 FYNNEI. Trimming removed 8 bases from V and 0 bases from J, with 13 bases in between.